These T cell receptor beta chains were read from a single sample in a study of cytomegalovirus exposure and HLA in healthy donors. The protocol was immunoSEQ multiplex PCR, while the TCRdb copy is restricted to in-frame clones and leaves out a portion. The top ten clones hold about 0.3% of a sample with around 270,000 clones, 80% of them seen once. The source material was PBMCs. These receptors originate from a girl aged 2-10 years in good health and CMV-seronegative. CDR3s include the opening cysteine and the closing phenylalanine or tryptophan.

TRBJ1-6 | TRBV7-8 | CASRELSSYNSPLRF
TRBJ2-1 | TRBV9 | CASSVLSLSSNEQFF
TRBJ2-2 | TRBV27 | CASYRIGGGANTGELFF
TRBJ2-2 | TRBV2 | CASSDWGARVTGELFF
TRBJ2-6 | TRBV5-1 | CASSTGSSGANVLTF
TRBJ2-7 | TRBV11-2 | CASSLASGLTYEQYF
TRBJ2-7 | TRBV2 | CASKESYEQYF
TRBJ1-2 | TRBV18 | CASSPELRGLRGYTF
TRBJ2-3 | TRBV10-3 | CAINSQGAAGAMVRQDTQYF
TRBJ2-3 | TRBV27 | CASSPTPGLAGGPEDTQYF
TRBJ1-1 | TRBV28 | CASSFNTLFAGILMNTEAFF
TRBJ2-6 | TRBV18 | CASSPVGSGANVLTF
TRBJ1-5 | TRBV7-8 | CASSTNRDNQPQHF
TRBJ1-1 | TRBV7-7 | CASSLNTRSTEAFF
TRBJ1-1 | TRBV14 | CASSQGQNTEAFF
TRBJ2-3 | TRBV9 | CASSAGGTGGLTDTQYF
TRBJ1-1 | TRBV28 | CASKDRNTEAFF
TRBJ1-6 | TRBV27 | CASSAGGLQAGMYNSPLHF
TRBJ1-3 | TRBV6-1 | CASSDRGTSSGNTIYF
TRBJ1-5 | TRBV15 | CATSRYSPGQAVNQPQHF
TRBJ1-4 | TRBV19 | CASSILPGQGSYFEKLFF
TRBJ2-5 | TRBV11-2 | CASAKGGGTGETQYF